The sequence of this TCR beta chain was determined in a study of cytomegalovirus exposure and HLA in healthy donors. Study-wide results and caveats: Reports credit the classifier with highly specific, highly sensitive diagnosis of cytomegalovirus status.

PCR used 60 Vbeta primers and 13 Jbeta primers. TCRdb keeps only in-frame clones here, not all; method: immunoSEQ multiplex PCR. The profile covers about 150,000 clones, with roughly 82% appearing a single time and under 8.5% taken by the ten largest. With regard to this clone: Antigen: not known.

Per the germline V gene, CDR1 is MNHEY and CDR2 is SMNVEV (reference sequence). This CDR3 contains 17 residues. The ends were cut back, 4 bases at V and 2 bases at J, with 19 bases in the middle. Sample: PBMCs. The sequence derives from a woman between 45 and 60 years old in good health and CMV-seropositive. The chain joins TRBV27 to TRBJ2-3; maybe TRBD1 (6 bases). The CDR3 loop reads CASSSRGKGPDTDTQYF. Written as DNA, the CDR3 is TGTGCCAGCAGTTCCAGGGGTAAAGGACCAGACACAGATACGCAGTATTTT.